Given below is one T cell receptor beta chain in context. Antigen unknown. The data derive from a study of cytomegalovirus exposure and HLA in healthy donors. In the PCR, 60 Vbeta and 13 Jbeta primers were used. TCRdb's table, derived via immunoSEQ multiplex PCR, lists solely in-frame clones and lacks some. There are 110,000 to 150,000 clones in the sample; over 55% occur only once, and approximately 2% lies in the top ten. Study-level results: Cytomegalovirus-associated status was assigned to 150 to 200 TCR beta chains. A prior analysis recorded that most TCR beta V segments were productive about 87% or about 30% of the time. Association with HLA alleles at 0.05 false discovery rate was found for around 15,000 TCR beta sequences in a later analysis. Among the sequence variants, a highly shared cluster was likely an artifact of sequencing.

Per the germline V gene, CDR1 is LNHDA and CDR2 is SQIVND (reference sequence). This CDR3 has 16 residues. V was trimmed by 2 bases and J by 5 bases, leaving 16 bases between them. The chain joins TRBV19 to TRBJ2-1; D ambiguous. The receptor was derived from a middle-aged man in good health and CMV-seronegative. Sequences were obtained from PBMCs. The CDR3 region has the DNA TGTGCCAGTAGTATACCAGGATGGAATTCCCACAATGAGCAGTTCTTC. Residues: CASSIPGWNSHNEQFF.